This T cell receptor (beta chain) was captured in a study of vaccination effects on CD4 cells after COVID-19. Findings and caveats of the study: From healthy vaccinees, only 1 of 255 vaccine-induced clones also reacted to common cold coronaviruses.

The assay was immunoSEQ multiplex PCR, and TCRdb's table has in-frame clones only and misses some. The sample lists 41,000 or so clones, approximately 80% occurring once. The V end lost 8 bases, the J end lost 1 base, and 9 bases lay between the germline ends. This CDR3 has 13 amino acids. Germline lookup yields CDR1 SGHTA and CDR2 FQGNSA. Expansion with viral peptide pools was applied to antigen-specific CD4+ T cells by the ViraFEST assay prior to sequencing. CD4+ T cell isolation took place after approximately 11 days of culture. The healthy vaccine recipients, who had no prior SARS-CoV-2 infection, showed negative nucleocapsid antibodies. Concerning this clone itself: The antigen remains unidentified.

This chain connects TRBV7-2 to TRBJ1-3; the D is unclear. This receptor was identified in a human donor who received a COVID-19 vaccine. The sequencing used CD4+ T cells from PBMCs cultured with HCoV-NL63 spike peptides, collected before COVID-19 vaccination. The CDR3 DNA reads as TGTGCCAGCGGGGTCCCATCTGGAAACACCATATATTTT. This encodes CASGVPSGNTIYF.